This T cell receptor beta chain is drawn from a study of blood T cells in healthy people across ages. This CDR3 spans 15 amino acids. Germline V CDR1 and CDR2: SGHRS, YFSETQ. Losses at the gene ends were 0 bases for V and 6 bases for J; bases not matched to a gene: 5. The use of a sample-barcoded 5' primer and a J-beta primer mix characterized a second PCR of roughly 7 to 11 cycles. MiXCR, run by TCRdb on the 5' RACE reads, gives a single entry per CDR3 protein. The table records over a million distinct CDR3 sequences, roughly 60% of them present only once. This receptor was taken from a man between 18 and 35 years old in good health. Source material: blood. The chain joins TRBV5-1 to TRBJ2-1; 8 bases are a match to TRBD2. CDR3 region: CASSLGVSGVNEQFF. DNA of the CDR3: TGCGCCAGCAGCTTGGGGGTTAGCGGGGTCAATGAGCAGTTCTTC. The entire variable domain, with the rest obtained from reference TRBV5-1 and TRBJ2-1, is as follows: KAGVTQTPRYLIKTRGQQVTLSCSPISGHRSVSWYQQTPGQGLQFLFEYFSETQRNKGNFPGRFSGRQFSNSRSEMNVSTLELGDSALYLCASSLGVSGVNEQFFGPGTRLTVL.